This T cell receptor (beta chain) was recorded in a study of blood T cell repertoires in COVID-19. In the study overall: Acute and convalescent COVID-19 samples came from the United States, Italy and Spain. T cells, B-cell-depleted T cells, or PBMCs supplied cDNA or gDNA.

Libraries were prepared by immunoSEQ multiplex PCR; TCRdb keeps only in-frame clonotypes and omits some of them. The table shows approximately 100,000 clones, with more than 80% occurring only once. The sequenced sample consisted of peripheral blood. This TCR came from a woman aged 60 to 75 with acute or convalescent COVID-19.

Written as DNA, the CDR3 is TGTGCCAGCAGTCGTGGGGGAGGGGGTTTTGAGCAGTTCTTC. Its translation is CASSRGGGGFEQFF. The V and J genes are TRBV28 and TRBJ2-1; possible D gene TRBD2, 7 bases. Germline-derived CDR1 and CDR2 are MDHEN and SYDVKM. Trimming cost V 5 bases and J 9 bases, with 17 bases left between them. The CDR3 contains 14 residues.